Below, 9 T cell receptor beta chains from the same sample are listed, as sequenced in a study of T-cell reconstitution after alpha-beta-depleted transplantation in children. Preparing the TCRbeta library involved the use of unique molecular identifiers. TCRdb reanalysed the PCR reads using MiXCR and keeps one entry per CDR3 protein. This sample carries some 460,000 distinct CDR3 sequences, around 15% of them seen once, and the ten largest clones take about 32%. The specimen comprised PBMCs, mostly from graft donor cells, sampled 360 days after TCRalphabeta/CD19-depleted stem cell transplant. These TCRs come from a boy under two years old who had a stem cell transplant for Wiskott-Aldrich syndrome, so the T cells may come from the graft donor.

Only a few counts were recorded for this clonotype. The rearrangement uses TRBV7-2 and TRBJ2-7; maybe TRBD2 (5 bases). CDR1 is SGHTA and CDR2 is FQGNSA in the germline V gene. V was clipped by 2 bases and J by 2 bases, with 16 bases between them. The CDR3 consists of 16 residues. CDR3 coding DNA: TGTGCCAGCAGCTTATCTTCCGGGATGAAGACCTACGAGCAGTACTTC. Translation gives CASSLSSGMKTYEQYF.

The chain is built from TRBV4-2 and TRBJ2-3, with TRBD2 as a possible D gene (6 bases). Germline values: CDR1 LGHNA, CDR2 YNFKEQ. CDR3 length: 16 amino acids. V was cut by 0 bases and J by 11 bases, with 21 bases left in between. This CDR3 is CASSQDTIDLTRRQYF. Written as DNA, the CDR3 is TGTGCCAGCAGCCAAGATACGATCGATTTGACTAGGAGGCAGTATTTT.

A few counts support this clonotype. The chain has TRBV27 and TRBJ2-7; 8 bases line up with TRBD1. The CDR3 is 14 amino acids. V lost 6 bases and J lost 6; bases outside the gene matches: 10. Germline values: CDR1 MNHEY, CDR2 SMNVEV (reference sequence). The CDR3 DNA reads TGTGCCAGCAGCTCCGGGACAGGCAACAGCGAGCAGTACTTC. This translates into CASSSGTGNSEQYF.

This clonotype was seen ten or more times. The chain has TRBV29-1 and TRBJ2-4, with 10 bases lining up with TRBD1. The CDR3 totals 19 residues. Germline-derived CDR1 and CDR2 are SQVTM and ANQGSEA. V lost 3 bases and J lost 0; bases outside the gene matches: 14. The CDR3 DNA is TGCAGCGTTGATACGGGGACAGGGGCCAATTTCGGAGCCAAAAACATTCAGTACTTC. Encoded protein: CSVDTGTGANFGAKNIQYF.

DNA for the CDR3: TGTGCCAGCACTTCCGGGGCCTCCTACAATGAGCAGTTCTTC. Amino acids: CASTSGASYNEQFF. The chain combines TRBV6-5 with TRBJ2-1; possibly TRBD1 or TRBD2 for D (5 bases each). Germline CDR1 reads MNHEY; CDR2 reads SVGAGI. CDR3 size: 14 residues. V gave up 7 bases and J gave up 0 bases, with 10 bases separating them.

The sample holds a few counts of this clonotype. The rearrangement uses TRBV7-9 and TRBJ2-3; 7 nucleotides line up with TRBD2. Germline V gene lookup returns CDR1 SEHNR and CDR2 FQNEAQ (reference sequence). The CDR3 totals 15 residues. With V trimmed by 2 bases and J by 2 bases, 4 bases remained unmatched. CDR3 nucleotides: TGTGCCAGCAGCTTAATGGCGGGGGACACAGATACGCAGTATTTT. Translation gives CASSLMAGDTDTQYF. Using reference TRBV7-9 and TRBJ2-3 for the parts outside the CDR3, the full variable domain is DTGVSQNPRHKITKRGQNVTFRCDPISEHNRLYWYRQTLGQGPEFLTYFQNEAQLEKSRLLSDRFSAERPKGSFSTLEIQRTEQGDSAMYLCASSLMAGDTDTQYFGPGTRLTVL.

CDR3 nucleotides: TGTGCCAGCAGTTACTCTCAGCGGGGGACAGGGACCCAGTACTTC. As protein: CASSYSQRGTGTQYF. The chain has TRBV6-5 and TRBJ2-5; the D call may be TRBD1 or TRBD2 (8 bases each). There are 15 residues in the CDR3. V lost 0 bases and J lost 7, with 15 bases in between. Germline V lookup: CDR1 MNHEY, CDR2 SVGAGI.

This clonotype was counted many times. The chain is built from TRBV28 and TRBJ2-7, with a tentative D call TRBD2 (6 bases). This CDR3 region has 15 residues. V was trimmed by 4 bases and J by 3 bases, leaving 16 bases between them. Germline V gene lookup returns CDR1 MDHEN and CDR2 SYDVKM. The CDR3 coding sequence is TGTGCCAGCAGTTCGGGGCAGGGAGGACTCTACGAGCAGTACTTC. It yields the protein CASSSGQGGLYEQYF.

The table lists this clonotype with a few counts. The chain uses TRBV6-5 and TRBJ2-2; TRBD2 matches 7 bases. J was trimmed by 6 bases and V by 0 bases; bases with no gene match: 7. The CDR3 is made up of 16 amino acids. The germline gives CDR1 MNHEY, CDR2 SVGAGI. In DNA, the CDR3 is TGTGCCAGCAGTTACTCTGCGGGAGTCCTAGCCGGGGAGCTGTTTTTT. This codes for CASSYSAGVLAGELFF.